What follows are 27 T cell receptor beta chains derived from one specimen sequenced in a study of T cell repertoires in cytomegalovirus infection. In TCRdb, the reads were re-called with MiXCR into one record per CDR3 protein. The data show roughly 230,000 distinct CDR3 sequences, with around 12% seen just once and roughly 1.7% held by the top ten. The sample comprised PBMCs. Receptor source: a human donor in good health (CMV status not recorded). Some clones in this sample may be carry-over from other donors' samples.

This clonotype showed up many times. The chain is built from TRBV19 and TRBJ1-1; maybe TRBD1 (6 bases). This CDR3 comprises 15 residues. The V gene lost 7 bases and the J gene lost 5 bases, with 20 bases spanning the gap. Germline-derived CDR1 and CDR2 are LNHDA and SQIVND (reference sequence). CDR3 in amino acids: CASKIFSEGGTEAFF. The DNA for the CDR3 is TGTGCCAGTAAAATATTCTCCGAGGGGGGAACTGAAGCTTTCTTT. Variable domain in full (rest from reference TRBV19 and TRBJ1-1): DGGITQSPKYLFRKEGQNVTLSCEQNLNHDAMYWYRQDPGQGLRLIYYSQIVNDFQKGDIAEGYSVSREKKESFPLTVTSAQKNPTAFYLCASKIFSEGGTEAFFGQGTRLTVV.

The rearrangement links TRBV20-1 to TRBJ2-4; possible D gene TRBD2, 6 bases. Germline-derived CDR1 and CDR2 are DFQATT and SNEGSKA (reference sequence). This CDR3 spans 16 amino acids. V was trimmed by 1 base and J by 9 bases, leaving 22 bases between them. The CDR3 DNA sequence: TGCAGTGCTAGAGGTGGTAGCGGAGCCCTCCATGGCATTCAGTACTTC. This encodes CSARGGSGALHGIQYF.

There are many counts of this clonotype. The chain is built from TRBV6-2 or TRBV6-3 and TRBJ2-7; D is perhaps TRBD2 (5 bases). CDR1 and CDR2 (germline): MNHEY, SVGEGT. Trimming left V 4 bases short and J 1 base short, with 17 bases between. This CDR3 contains 16 residues. The CDR3 DNA sequence: TGTGCCAGCAGTTTTTCGGCGGGTCGAGCGTCCTACGAGCAGTACTTC. This gives the protein CASSFSAGRASYEQYF.

The CDR3 bases are TGTGCCAGCAGCATCGGGACTAGCAATGAGCAGTTCTTC. Translating it yields CASSIGTSNEQFF. The J gene is TRBJ2-1, the V gene TRBV5-6; 8 bases are a match to TRBD2. The CDR3 runs 13 residues. Losses at the gene ends were 4 bases for V and 6 bases for J; bases not matched to a gene: 3. Germline CDR1 and CDR2: SGHDT and YYEEEE.

There are many counts of this clonotype. The rearrangement joins TRBV7-3 to TRBJ2-1, with 7 nucleotides matching TRBD2. This CDR3 is 14 amino acids long. Germline assignment: CDR1 SGHTA and CDR2 FQGTGA. The V and J ends lost 5 bases and 8 bases, in that order; junction bases with no gene match: 9. The CDR3 coding sequence is TGTGCCAGCAGCCCTGGACTAGTTTCAGATGAGCAGTTCTTC. It encodes CASSPGLVSDEQFF.

V and J are TRBV5-1 and TRBJ1-1; unclear D gene. Germline-derived CDR1 and CDR2 are SGHRS and YFSETQ. Between the trimmed V and J ends, which lost 1 base and 0 bases, there was a span of 10 bases. The CDR3 totals 15 residues. CDR3 loop: CASSLLAGMNTEAFF. CDR3 DNA: TGCGCCAGCAGCTTGTTAGCAGGAATGAACACTGAAGCTTTCTTT. Looking up the rest from reference TRBV5-1 and TRBJ1-1 gives the full variable domain: KAGVTQTPRYLIKTRGQQVTLSCSPISGHRSVSWYQQTPGQGLQFLFEYFSETQRNKGNFPGRFSGRQFSNSRSEMNVSTLELGDSALYLCASSLLAGMNTEAFFGQGTRLTVV.

This clonotype occurred a few times. The V gene is TRBV4-1, the J gene TRBJ1-1; D is perhaps TRBD1 (6 bases). CDR1 is MGHRA and CDR2 is YSYEKL in the germline V gene. The germline V and J ends were trimmed by 1 base and 2 bases, with 14 bases remaining between them. The CDR3 loop spans 16 amino acids. This CDR3 is CASSQGGGLANTEAFF. CDR3 DNA sequence: TGCGCCAGCAGCCAAGGGGGGGGCCTTGCTAACACTGAAGCTTTCTTT.

This clonotype has ten or more counts. The V gene is TRBV7-9, the J gene TRBJ2-1; 8 bases line up with TRBD2. This CDR3 comprises 15 residues. Losses at the gene ends were 3 bases for V and 5 bases for J; bases not matched to a gene: 6. Germline V CDR1 and CDR2: SEHNR, FQNEAQ (reference sequence). The CDR3 reads CASSFGRAGNNEQFF. CDR3 in DNA: TGTGCCAGCAGCTTCGGGAGGGCCGGGAACAATGAGCAGTTCTTC. The variable domain in full, completed from reference TRBV7-9 and TRBJ2-1, reads DTGVSQNPRHKITKRGQNVTFRCDPISEHNRLYWYRQTLGQGPEFLTYFQNEAQLEKSRLLSDRFSAERPKGSFSTLEIQRTEQGDSAMYLCASSFGRAGNNEQFFGPGTRLTVL.

With regard to this clonotype: A much larger clone is a single base away; this may be a read error. The chain combines TRBV12-3 or TRBV12-4 with TRBJ1-1; 8 nucleotides line up with TRBD1. There are 15 residues in the CDR3. Trimming removed 7 bases from V and 3 bases from J; junction bases left unmatched: 10. The CDR3 loop is CASTSGGRGDTEAFF. The CDR3, as DNA: TGTGCCAGCACCTCAGGGGGCAGGGGAGACACTGAAGCTTTCTTT.

This clonotype has at least ten counts. The chain combines TRBV7-9 with TRBJ2-7; 7 bases line up with TRBD2. Per germline, CDR1 SEHNR and CDR2 FQNEAQ (reference sequence). V lost 5 bases to trimming and J lost 1 base; unmatched junction nucleotides: 5. CDR3 size: 14 residues. The DNA of the CDR3 is TGTGCCAGCAGCCCCCGGACTAGTTCCTACGAGCAGTACTTC. Translated, it gives CASSPRTSSYEQYF.

In its sample, this clonotype was seen a few times. Here the CDR3 DNA reads TGTGCCAGCAGTTTAGCGCTAGCGGGGGCTAGCTCCTACAATGAGCAGTTCTTC. It yields the protein CASSLALAGASSYNEQFF. The V gene is TRBV28, the J gene TRBJ2-1, with 10 bases matching TRBD2. Trimming removed 2 bases from V and 0 bases from J; junction bases left unmatched: 7. This CDR3 has 18 residues. Per the germline V gene, CDR1 is MDHEN and CDR2 is SYDVKM.

The rearrangement links TRBV19 to TRBJ2-1, with D tentatively TRBD2 (6 bases). V gave up 4 bases and J gave up 5 bases, with 15 bases separating them. The CDR3 has 15 amino acids. Germline V gene data show CDR1 as LNHDA and CDR2 as SQIVND (reference sequence). The DNA of the CDR3 is TGTGCCAGTAGTACCCGCCCGGGAGTTAACAATGAGCAGTTCTTC. Translating gives CASSTRPGVNNEQFF.

This clonotype was seen at least ten times. This chain uses TRBV4-3 with TRBJ2-5, with a weak D call TRBD1 (6 bases). There are 14 residues in the CDR3. Germline loops: CDR1 LGHNA, CDR2 YSLEER. Trimming shortened V by 1 base and J by 2 bases, and 8 bases separated the two germline ends. CDR3 in amino acids: CASSQATGQETQYF. The CDR3 DNA is TGCGCCAGCAGCCAAGCGACAGGACAAGAGACCCAGTACTTC.

J is TRBJ2-1 and V is TRBV5-1; TRBD2 aligns across 12 bases. The CDR3 covers 16 residues. V lost 2 bases, J lost 7 bases, and 7 bases stayed unmatched. Germline-derived CDR1 and CDR2 are SGHRS and YFSETQ. DNA for the CDR3: TGCGCCAGCAGCTTTACTAGCGGGGGGATTGGAAATGAGCAGTTCTTC. Translated: CASSFTSGGIGNEQFF.

This clonotype was observed many times. This sequence joins TRBV6-2 or TRBV6-3 and TRBJ1-1, with 7 positions matching TRBD1. The junction had 8 bases not matched to a gene; V was cut back by 7 bases and J by 3 bases. The CDR3 loop spans 14 amino acids. Germline-derived CDR1 and CDR2 are MNHEY and SVGEGT. The CDR3 bases are TGTGCCAGCAAGAGAACAGGGGAACACACTGAAGCTTTCTTT. It specifies CASKRTGEHTEAFF.

The chain joins TRBV19 to TRBJ2-1, with D possibly being TRBD1 or TRBD2 (7 bases each). CDR3 length: 14 residues. The ends were cut back, 4 bases at V and 8 bases at J, with 15 bases in the middle. Germline loops: CDR1 LNHDA, CDR2 SQIVND (reference sequence). The CDR3 nucleotides read TGTGCCAGTAGTACGACAGGGAGGGGCGATGAGCAGTTCTTC. Translating it yields CASSTTGRGDEQFF.

This clonotype occurred many times. This chain joins TRBV7-9 and TRBJ2-4; 14 bases map to TRBD2. Germline V gene data show CDR1 as SEHNR and CDR2 as FQNEAQ (reference sequence). CDR3 size: 17 residues. V was pared by 5 bases and J by 0 bases, with 3 bases of the junction left unmatched. The CDR3 sequence: CASSTGLAGVAKNIQYF. The CDR3 DNA reads as TGTGCCAGCAGCACGGGACTAGCGGGAGTAGCCAAAAACATTCAGTACTTC. The entire variable domain, with the rest obtained from reference TRBV7-9 and TRBJ2-4, is as follows: DTGVSQNPRHKITKRGQNVTFRCDPISEHNRLYWYRQTLGQGPEFLTYFQNEAQLEKSRLLSDRFSAERPKGSFSTLEIQRTEQGDSAMYLCASSTGLAGVAKNIQYFGAGTRLSVL.

Ten or more counts support this clonotype. The gene calls are TRBV7-2 and TRBJ2-3; 8 positions match TRBD2. The CDR3 runs to 15 residues. CDR1 is SGHTA and CDR2 is FQGNSA in the germline V gene. Trimming cost V 3 bases and J 0 bases; bases outside gene matches: 2. In DNA form, the CDR3 reads TGTGCCAGCAGCTTTAGCGGGGCAAGCACAGATACGCAGTATTTT. Its protein product is CASSFSGASTDTQYF. The entire variable domain, with the rest obtained from reference TRBV7-2 and TRBJ2-3, is as follows: GAGVSQSPSNKVTEKGKDVELRCDPISGHTALYWYRQSLGQGLEFLIYFQGNSAPDKSGLPSDRFSAERTGGSVSTLTIQRTQQEDSAVYLCASSFSGASTDTQYFGPGTRLTVL.

In nucleotides, the CDR3 is TGTGCCAGCAGCATCGGACAGGGACCCACCTACGAGCAGTACTTC. Amino acids: CASSIGQGPTYEQYF. This chain joins TRBV9 and TRBJ2-7; 8 nucleotides line up with TRBD1. Germline values: CDR1 SGDLS, CDR2 YYNGEE. V lost 4 bases to trimming and J lost 2 bases; unmatched junction nucleotides: 8. The CDR3 covers 15 residues.

This clonotype was seen ten or more times. This chain connects TRBV28 to TRBJ2-5, with TRBD2 identical over 9 bases. This CDR3 is 14 amino acids long. From germline, CDR1 is MDHEN and CDR2 SYDVKM. The V and J ends lost 6 bases and 2 bases, in that order; junction bases with no gene match: 4. The CDR3 DNA follows: TGTGCCAGCAGGTTCCTAGCGGGGCAAGAGACCCAGTACTTC. It codes for CASRFLAGQETQYF.

Comment on this clonotype: One end of the junction is discordant with germline, which a read error may explain. This rearrangement joins TRBV28 to TRBJ2-7, with 9 positions matching TRBD1. This CDR3 is 16 amino acids long. In germline, CDR1 is MDHEN, CDR2 SYDVKM. The CDR3 DNA reads as TGTGCCAGCAGTTTCTTGACACAGGGGGCGTGGTACGAGCAGGACTTC. Amino acids: CASSFLTQGAWYEQDF.

As concerns this clonotype: This may come from a read error, since a much larger clone is one base off. The CDR3 spells CASIRERTGYSPLHF. The CDR3 bases are TGTGCCAGCATTCGAGAAAGGACTGGCTATTCACCCCTCCACTTT. The chain has TRBV6-2 or TRBV6-3 and TRBJ1-6; D remains ambiguous. Trimming took 7 bases from V and 8 from J, leaving 18 bases between them. The CDR3 length is 15 residues. Per the germline V gene, CDR1 is MNHEY and CDR2 is SVGEGT.

This clonotype was seen many times. The V and J genes are TRBV7-2 and TRBJ2-4; possible D gene TRBD2, 6 bases. Trimming took off 5 bases at V and 1 base at J, with 15 bases between the two ends. The length of the CDR3 is 16 residues. Germline loops: CDR1 SGHTA, CDR2 FQGNSA. CDR3 sequence: CASSGGAGWAKNIQYF. The DNA of the CDR3 is TGTGCCAGCAGCGGCGGGGCGGGTTGGGCCAAAAACATTCAGTACTTC.

This clonotype occurred many times. DNA for the CDR3: TGTGCCAGCAGTTTCTCCCCTTCGGCGGCAGATACGCAGTATTTT. Amino acid sequence: CASSFSPSAADTQYF. This rearrangement joins TRBV28 to TRBJ2-3; D unclear. Trimming stripped 3 bases from V and 4 bases from J, with 14 bases between. This CDR3 is built from 15 residues. The V gene's germline CDR1 is MDHEN and CDR2 SYDVKM.

This clonotype came up many times. The chain is built from TRBV7-3 and TRBJ2-6; D unresolved. Germline-derived CDR1 and CDR2 are SGHTA and FQGTGA. The CDR3 is 15 amino acids. Trimming took off 5 bases at V and 0 bases at J, with 8 bases between the two ends. The CDR3 region is CASSPAGSGANVLTF. The DNA of the CDR3 is TGTGCCAGCAGCCCGGCCGGCTCTGGGGCCAACGTCCTGACTTTC.

This clonotype has ten or more counts. The chain uses TRBV12-5 and TRBJ2-3; D gene uncertain. The CDR3 length is 11 residues. In germline, CDR1 is LGHNT, CDR2 FRNRAP. V lost 5 bases and J 2 bases, leaving 2 bases between the germline ends. The CDR3 coding sequence is TGTGCTAGTGGTACCACAGATACGCAGTATTTT. This translates into CASGTTDTQYF.

This clonotype was recorded a few times. This chain uses TRBV2 with TRBJ2-3; the match to TRBD2 covers 7 bases. Germline CDR1 is SNHLY and CDR2 is FYNNEI. The CDR3 runs 13 residues. V shed 7 bases, J shed 3 bases, and the junction held 4 bases outside the gene matches. CDR3 region: CASKERETDTQYF. Here the CDR3 DNA reads TGTGCCAGCAAGGAGCGGGAAACAGATACGCAGTATTTT.